This T cell receptor beta chain is drawn from a study of shared clonotypes between healthy human individuals. Study information: Aged 18 to 49, the donors were two women and a few men.

With respect to this clone: What it binds is unknown.

Study-wide points: Naive subsets typically showed greater estimated richness than memory subsets. Clonotypes that were shared across four donors made up about 5.1% of naive CD4 clonotypes.

Only Caucasian adults living in Nashville, Tennessee made up the donor group. The assay was immunoSEQ multiplex PCR, and TCRdb's table has in-frame clones only and misses some. The sample has some 660,000 clones, around 78% seen once. J gave up 9 bases and V 2 bases, and 9 bases lay outside the gene matches. Germline V gene sequence: CDR1 GTSNPN, CDR2 SVGIG (reference sequence). The length of the CDR3 is 13 residues. The chain combines TRBV30 with TRBJ1-2, with 7 bases lining up with TRBD1. Source material: memory CD4+ T cells sorted from blood. Subset denoted: CD45RA-negative fraction. This clonotype was sampled from a woman aged 30 to 39 in good health. CDR3 region: CAWSYRGRERYTF. The CDR3 bases are TGTGCCTGGAGTTACAGGGGTCGTGAGCGCTACACCTTC.